These T cell receptor beta chains were read from a single sample in a study of T cells in localized non-small cell lung cancer. Profiled with immunoSEQ multiplex PCR; TCRdb holds only in-frame clones, not every one. The sample shows roughly 25,000 clones, approximately 84% of them seen only once. The input for sequencing was peripheral blood, taken before any cancer treatment. These receptors all come from a male donor at least 60 years old with stage II squamous cell lung carcinoma. CDR3s include the opening cysteine and the closing phenylalanine or tryptophan. The D gene is left open where the match is weak. The size field is filled for only some rows; it gives once, few, many or a size class.

TRBJ1-1 | TRBV5-1 | . | . | TGCGCCAGCAGCCCGGGGGCGGCGGCCACTGAAGCTTTCTTT | CASSPGAAATEAFF
TRBJ2-1 | TRBV7-2 | TRBD2 | . | TGTGCCAGCAGCTTAGGGCCTAGCGGGAGTATCGGTGAGCAGTTCTTC | CASSLGPSGSIGEQFF
TRBJ2-7 | TRBV5-6 | . | . | TGTGCCAGCAGCCGGGCCCTATACGAGCAGTACTTC | CASSRALYEQYF
TRBJ1-1 | TRBV9 | . | few | TGTGCCAGCAGCGCGATCATGAACACTGAAGCTTTCTTT | CASSAIMNTEAFF
TRBJ1-2 | TRBV28 | . | . | TGTGCCAGCAGTCGATCGGGGGCTAACTATGGCTACACCTTC | CASSRSGANYGYTF
TRBJ1-2 | TRBV28 | TRBD1 | . | TGTGCCAGCAGTGTCACCGGGACAGGGTCTTTGGGCTACACCTTC | CASSVTGTGSLGYTF
TRBJ1-3 | TRBV15 | . | once | TGTGCCACCAGCAGAGATCTAGGAGGGCGGGTGAACACCATATATTTT | CATSRDLGGRVNTIYF
TRBJ1-5 | TRBV5-1 | . | few | TGCGCCAGCAGCTTGGCCGGGAACGAGGAACAGCCCCAGCATTTT | CASSLAGNEEQPQHF
TRBJ1-5 | TRBV19 | . | . | TGTGCCAGTAGTGCGGAGGGCGCACAGCCCCAGCATTTT | CASSAEGAQPQHF
TRBJ2-7 | TRBV27 | TRBD2 | . | TGTGCCAGCAGTTTGGGACTAGCGGCCTCCTACGAGCAGTACTTC | CASSLGLAASYEQYF
TRBJ2-3 | TRBV4-2 | TRBD1 | . | TGTGCCAGCAGGACAGGGGCCAACACAGATACGCAGTATTTT | CASRTGANTDTQYF
TRBJ1-3 | TRBV30 | TRBD1 | . | TGTGCCTGGAGTACTGACAGGGGGGACACCATATATTTT | CAWSTDRGDTIYF
TRBJ2-5 | TRBV11-2 | . | . | TGTGCCAGCAGCGTTACTGGGGGGCAAGAGACCCAGTACTTC | CASSVTGGQETQYF
TRBJ1-5 | TRBV28 | . | . | TGTGCCAGCAGCCTAGACAGGCCTAATCAGCCCCAGCATTTT | CASSLDRPNQPQHF
TRBJ2-7 | TRBV10-3 | TRBD1 | . | TGTGCCATCAGTGGCTACGGGACAGGGGGGAACTACGAGCAGTACTTC | CAISGYGTGGNYEQYF
TRBJ2-7 | TRBV9 | TRBD1 | once | TGTGCCAGCAGCGTTTCGGGACAGGGGCCCCACGAGCAGTACTTC | CASSVSGQGPHEQYF
TRBJ2-7 | TRBV15 | . | . | TGTGCCACCAGCAGACCGCAGGGGGGAGCCTACGAGCAGTACTTC | CATSRPQGGAYEQYF
TRBJ1-2 | TRBV6-6 | . | . | TGTGCCAGCCAGCTAGGGGGGTCGGAGGGCTACACCTTC | CASQLGGSEGYTF
TRBJ2-7 | TRBV27 | . | . | TGTGCCACCCGAAGCGGAGCCTACGAGCAGTACTTC | CATRSGAYEQYF
TRBJ2-2 | TRBV29-1 | TRBD1 | . | TGCAGCGTGGGACAGACAGGGGTCACCGGGGAGCTGTTTTTT | CSVGQTGVTGELFF
TRBJ1-5 | TRBV28 | . | . | TGTGCCAGCAGCTCCCCGAGGGGGGGCAATCAGCCCCAGCATTTT | CASSSPRGGNQPQHF
TRBJ2-7 | TRBV7-6 | . | once | TGTGCCAGCAGCTTAAATGAGGGGGACTACGAGCAGTACTTC | CASSLNEGDYEQYF
TRBJ2-7 | TRBV18 | . | . | TGTGCCAGCTCACCAGAAGGGATCCTCGAGCAGTACTTC | CASSPEGILEQYF
TRBJ1-1 | TRBV19 | TRBD1 | few | TGTGCCAGTAGCGCCGACAGGGCGGCTGAAGCTTTCTTT | CASSADRAAEAFF
TRBJ2-7 | TRBV28 | . | . | TGTGCCAGCAGTTTCAAGGGGGAAGGCTACGAGCAGTACTTC | CASSFKGEGYEQYF
TRBJ2-2 | TRBV28 | . | once | TGTGCCAGCAGTTTACCGGGACCCGGGGAGCTGTTTTTT | CASSLPGPGELFF
TRBJ1-3 | TRBV6-1 | . | . | TGTGCCAGCAGTGAATCGTTAGGGTCTGGAAACACCATATATTTT | CASSESLGSGNTIYF
TRBJ1-2 | TRBV11-2 | TRBD1 | . | TGTGCCAGCAGCCGAACAGGGGACAACTATGGCTACACCTTC | CASSRTGDNYGYTF
TRBJ2-1 | TRBV9 | . | . | TGTGCCAGCAGCCCTCGGCCCTTAAACAATGAGCAGTTCTTC | CASSPRPLNNEQFF
TRBJ1-1 | TRBV6-1 | TRBD1 | . | TGTGCCAGCAGTGAGTTGACAGGGGCGAACACTGAAGCTTTCTTT | CASSELTGANTEAFF
TRBJ2-1 | TRBV7-3 | . | . | TGTGCCAGCAGCTTAGGACCCGACAATGAGCAGTTCTTC | CASSLGPDNEQFF
TRBJ1-5 | TRBV2 | . | once | TGTGCCAGCAGCGTCACAGGGATTCAGCCCCAGCATTTT | CASSVTGIQPQHF
TRBJ2-2 | TRBV5-4 | . | . | TGTGCCAGCAGCTTGGAGGCCCCAGGTACCGGGGAGCTGTTTTTT | CASSLEAPGTGELFF
TRBJ2-5 | TRBV7-9 | TRBD2 | . | TGTGCCAGCAGCATCGGGACTAGCGGCCAAGAGACCCAGTACTTC | CASSIGTSGQETQYF
TRBJ2-7 | TRBV11-3 | TRBD1 | . | TGTGCCAGCACCCCGGGACAGGGTTACTACGAGCAGTACTTC | CASTPGQGYYEQYF
TRBJ1-5 | TRBV6-5 | . | few | TGTGCCAGCAGAGAAAACCTAAATCAGCCCCAGCATTTT | CASRENLNQPQHF
TRBJ2-1 | TRBV10-3 | . | . | TGTGCCATCAGTGAGTCGGGCAGCTACTTATACAATGAGCAGTTCTTC | CAISESGSYLYNEQFF
TRBJ2-2 | TRBV9 | TRBD2 | few | TGTGCCAGCAGCGTAGGGACTAGCCGCAACACCGGGGAGCTGTTTTTT | CASSVGTSRNTGELFF
TRBJ1-1 | TRBV5-1 | . | . | TGCGCCAGCAGAGCAGACTGGGGAGGCACTGAAGCTTTCTTT | CASRADWGGTEAFF
TRBJ2-7 | TRBV18 | TRBD2 | . | TGTGCCAGCTCACCACCGAATCCTAGCGGGTCAACCTACGAGCAGTACTTC | CASSPPNPSGSTYEQYF
TRBJ2-7 | TRBV7-9 | . | . | TGTGCCAGCAGCTTCGCAGGCACCTACGAGCAGTACTTC | CASSFAGTYEQYF
TRBJ1-2 | TRBV7-2 | . | . | TGTGCCAGCAGCTTAGGGGGGACCAAGAGTAACTATGGCTACACCTTC | CASSLGGTKSNYGYTF
TRBJ1-2 | TRBV28 | . | . | TGTGCCAGCAGTTACGATAACTATGGCTACACCTTC | CASSYDNYGYTF
TRBJ2-1 | TRBV13 | TRBD1 | once | TGTGCCAGCAGCTTAGGCTCCGGGACAGCTACCTACAATGAGCAGTTCTTC | CASSLGSGTATYNEQFF
TRBJ2-7 | TRBV19 | TRBD1 | . | TGTGCCAGTAAAAACAGGGGGCCTTCCGAGCAGTACTTC | CASKNRGPSEQYF
TRBJ1-2 | TRBV28 | . | few | TGTGCCAGCAGTTCCGTTAACAGCTATGGCTACACCTTC | CASSSVNSYGYTF
TRBJ2-1 | TRBV11-3 | TRBD1 | . | TGTGCCAGCAGCCTTCGGACAGGGAGCTCCTACAATGAGCAGTTCTTC | CASSLRTGSSYNEQFF
TRBJ2-5 | TRBV4-3 | TRBD2 | . | TGCGCCAGCAGCCCTAGCGGGATGGGTGAGACCCAGTACTTC | CASSPSGMGETQYF
TRBJ1-1 | TRBV6-1 | . | . | TGTGCCAGCAGTGAAGGCGGTGAAGCTTTCTTT | CASSEGGEAFF
TRBJ1-3 | TRBV2 | . | . | TGTGCCAGCAGTGATGACAAATCCTCTGGAAACACCATATATTTT | CASSDDKSSGNTIYF
TRBJ1-5 | TRBV6-1 | . | . | TGTGCCAGCAGGACCGGGACGGCTCAGCCCCAGCATTTT | CASRTGTAQPQHF
TRBJ2-5 | TRBV7-2 | . | . | TGTGCCAGCAGCTTAGCGCTCGGCGCGGGGGCAGAGACCCAGTACTTC | CASSLALGAGAETQYF
TRBJ2-5 | TRBV7-2 | TRBD1 | . | TGTGCCAGCAGCCGACAGGGGGCCGGTCGAGAGACCCAGTACTTC | CASSRQGAGRETQYF
TRBJ1-1 | TRBV5-4 | . | . | TGTGCCAGCAGCTTGGCCCCAGGTGAAGCTTTCTTT | CASSLAPGEAFF